These 19 T cell receptor beta chains originate from one sample sequenced in a study of T cell responses to AZD1222 COVID-19 vaccine. Some clones are missing from TCRdb's copy, which holds only in-frame ones; the method was immunoSEQ multiplex PCR. The sample gives approximately 60,000 clones, roughly 80% of which show up once; around 15% is in the top ten. Sequenced here: peripheral blood, sampled on day 0 of AZD1222 vaccination. These receptors all come from an adult in good health.

Notes on this clone: Compared with germline, one end of the junction differs, possibly owing to a read error. This rearrangement joins TRBV7-7 to TRBJ2-3; D uncertain. CDR1 and CDR2 from the germline V gene are SSHAT and FNYEAQ (reference sequence). The CDR3 consists of 14 residues. CDR3 loop: CASSLGRSTDTQYF. Written as DNA, the CDR3 is TGTGCTAGCAGCCTTGGACGGAGCACAGATACGCAGTATTTT.

The count of this clone is one. V and J are TRBV3-1 (or the pseudogene TRBV3-2) and TRBJ2-5, with D possibly being TRBD1 (5 bases). This CDR3 region has 16 residues. The V end was cut by 0 bases, the J end by 2 bases, with 13 bases between. The germline V gene has CDR1 LGHDT and CDR2 YNNKEL (reference sequence). The chain's CDR3 is CASSQDRGGPQETQYF. The CDR3 region has the DNA TGTGCCAGCAGCCAAGATAGGGGCGGCCCTCAAGAGACCCAGTACTTC.

The chain carries TRBV5-4 and TRBJ1-2, with TRBD1 as a possible D gene (5 bases). The CDR3 spans 15 residues. Trimming pared 0 bases from V and 4 bases from J, leaving 13 bases between. CDR1 is SGHNT, CDR2 YYREEE, per germline (reference sequence). The CDR3 sequence is CASSLASQGSYGYTF. DNA for the CDR3: TGTGCCAGCAGCTTGGCCAGTCAGGGAAGCTATGGCTACACCTTC.

This chain connects TRBV10-2 to TRBJ1-2; D is possibly TRBD1 (5 bases). This CDR3 is built from 15 residues. Looked up from germline, CDR1 is WSHSY and CDR2 is SAAADI. Trimming removed 0 bases at V and 4 bases at J, with 12 bases between. Here the CDR3 DNA reads TGCGCCAGCAGTGAGTCGTGGGGGGTCGGCTATGGCTACACCTTC. Its protein is CASSESWGVGYGYTF.

This rearrangement joins TRBV3-1 (or the pseudogene TRBV3-2) to TRBJ2-5; D call uncertain. This CDR3 contains 13 residues. The ends were cut back, 3 bases at V and 6 bases at J, with 11 bases in the middle. Germline values: CDR1 LGHDT, CDR2 YNNKEL (reference sequence). CDR3: CASSQGLGKTQYF. CDR3 sequence (DNA): TGTGCCAGCAGCCAGGGCCTAGGGAAGACCCAGTACTTC.

This clone is a singleton in its sample. The V and J genes are TRBV27 and TRBJ2-7; 11 positions match TRBD1. CDR1 and CDR2 (germline): MNHEY, SMNVEV (reference sequence). The CDR3 contains 15 residues. The trim removed 2 bases at V and 3 bases at J, leaving 3 bases unmatched. The CDR3 here is CASSLRTGGFYEQYF. The CDR3 DNA reads TGTGCCAGCAGTTTACGGACAGGGGGCTTCTACGAGCAGTACTTC.

This chain connects TRBV28 to TRBJ1-5; 7 bases fit TRBD1. The germline V gene encodes CDR1 MDHEN and CDR2 SYDVKM. V trimming: 5 bases; J trimming: 0 bases; junction bases outside the gene matches: 4. The CDR3 is 15 residues long. CDR3 loop: CASSRQGYSNQPQHF. As DNA, the CDR3 is TGTGCCAGCAGTCGACAGGGTTATAGCAATCAGCCCCAGCATTTT. Variable domain in full (rest from reference TRBV28 and TRBJ1-5): DVKVTQSSRYLVKRTGEKVFLECVQDMDHENMFWYRQDPGLGLRLIYFSYDVKMKEKGDIPEGYSVSREKKERFSLILESASTNQTSMYLCASSRQGYSNQPQHFGDGTRLSIL.

The chain recombines TRBV4-3 with TRBJ1-3; D not certain. This CDR3 contains 14 residues. The V end was cut by 4 bases, the J end by 1 base, with 8 bases between. Germline CDR1 LGHNA, CDR2 YSLEER. The CDR3, as DNA: TGCGCCAGCAGCCTGGCCGGGTCTGGAAACACCATATATTTT. Translating it yields CASSLAGSGNTIYF.

The V gene is TRBV4-3, the J gene TRBJ2-7, with 7 bases fitting TRBD2. The V gene's germline CDR1 is LGHNA and CDR2 YSLEER. The V segment lost 0 bases and the J segment 2 bases; nucleotides outside the gene matches: 7. The CDR3 covers 16 residues. DNA for the CDR3: TGCGCCAGCAGCCAAGATCGCTCGGGGGGTACCTACGAGCAGTACTTC. Translation: CASSQDRSGGTYEQYF.

This clone was found a few times. Compared with germline, one end of the junction differs, possibly owing to a read error. This sequence joins TRBV7-7 and TRBJ2-1, with a possible D match to TRBD2 (5 bases). Germline V lookup: CDR1 SSHAT, CDR2 FNYEAQ (reference sequence). This CDR3 is built from 16 residues. The CDR3 region has the DNA TGTGCTAGCAGCTTATTGTCGGGAAGCTCCTACAATGAGCAGTTCTTC. Translation: CASSLLSGSSYNEQFF. The full variable domain, in which reference TRBV7-7 and TRBJ2-1 provide the parts outside the CDR3, is GAGVSQSPRYKVTKRGQDVTLRCDPISSHATLYWYQQALGQGPEFLTYFNYEAQPDKSGLPSDRFSAERPEGSISTLTIQRTEQRDSAMYRCASSLLSGSSYNEQFFGPGTRLTVL.

The chain uses TRBV10-3 and TRBJ1-6; weak D call: TRBD1 (5 bases). Between the trimmed V and J ends, which lost 0 bases and 7 bases, there was a span of 10 bases. The CDR3 runs to 15 residues. In germline, CDR1 is ENHRY, CDR2 SYGVKD. In nucleotides, the CDR3 is TGTGCCATCAGTGAGTCCGGGACGGGGAATTCACCCCTCCACTTT. Translated, it gives CAISESGTGNSPLHF.

This chain uses TRBV7-8 with TRBJ2-7; no clear D gene. V lost 7 bases and J lost 7, with 23 bases in between. Germline-derived CDR1 and CDR2 are SGHVS and FQNEAQ. This CDR3 is built from 15 residues. The CDR3 DNA reads as TGTGCCAGCACCTCCCTTGATGTCCGCCTGGGGGAGCAGTACTTC. It translates to CASTSLDVRLGEQYF.

CDR3 residues: CASSWEHGARTGELFF. As DNA, the CDR3 is TGTGCCAGCAGCTGGGAGCACGGGGCGAGGACCGGGGAGCTGTTTTTT. V is TRBV5-6 and J is TRBJ2-2; D might be TRBD1 or TRBD2, each matching 5 bases. The CDR3 has 16 residues. Looked up from germline, CDR1 is SGHDT and CDR2 is YYEEEE. Trimming removed 3 bases at V and 5 bases at J, with 17 bases between.

The chain recombines TRBV6-1 with TRBJ2-1, with TRBD1 matching over 9 bases. The germline CDR1 and CDR2 sequences are MNHNS and SASEGT. The V segment lost 1 base and the J segment 3 bases; nucleotides outside the gene matches: 1. The CDR3 covers 15 residues. The CDR3 DNA reads TGTGCCAGCAGTGAAGAGACAGGGGGCTACAATGAGCAGTTCTTC. It translates to CASSEETGGYNEQFF.

The genes are TRBV7-8 and TRBJ2-3, with 8 bases matching TRBD2. Trimming removed 1 base from V and 6 bases from J; junction bases left unmatched: 6. CDR3 length: 15 residues. Germline CDR1 is SGHVS and CDR2 is FQNEAQ. CDR3 sequence: CASSLGTSGGDTQYF. DNA of the CDR3: TGTGCCAGCAGCTTAGGGACTTCGGGGGGGGATACGCAGTATTTT.

As regards this clone: The junction differs from germline at one of its ends, possibly a read error. V usage is TRBV7-3 and J usage is TRBJ2-2; D remains unclear. Germline lookup yields CDR1 SGHTA and CDR2 FQGTGA. The CDR3 spans 11 residues. The CDR3 protein is CASSSTEELFF. The DNA for the CDR3 is TGTGCCAGCAGCTCTACCGAGGAGCTGTTTTTT. Combining the CDR3 with reference TRBV7-3 and TRBJ2-2 gives the whole variable domain GAGVSQTPSNKVTEKGKYVELRCDPISGHTALYWYRQSLGQGPEFLIYFQGTGAADDSGLPNDRFFAVRPEGSVSTLKIQRTERGDSAVYLCASSSTEELFFGEGSRLTVL.

The chain joins TRBV28 to TRBJ1-2; D not certain. Germline V gene sequence: CDR1 MDHEN, CDR2 SYDVKM. V gave up 9 bases and J gave up 3 bases, with 11 bases separating them. The CDR3 has 12 amino acids. CDR3 DNA: TGTGCCAGTGGAGACGGAGACTATGGCTACACCTTC. Amino acids: CASGDGDYGYTF.

The rearrangement joins TRBV7-2 to TRBJ2-7, with a weak D call TRBD2 (5 bases). The CDR3 runs 12 residues. The V end was cut by 5 bases, the J end by 9 bases, with 14 bases between. Per the germline V gene, CDR1 is SGHTA and CDR2 is FQGNSA. The CDR3 region is CASSLRPRAQYF. The CDR3 DNA reads TGTGCCAGCAGCCTAAGACCGAGGGCGCAGTACTTC.

The chain carries TRBV27 and TRBJ1-1, with TRBD1 as a possible D gene (5 bases). V was trimmed by 10 bases and J by 4 bases, leaving 22 bases between them. The CDR3 runs 15 residues. The V gene's germline CDR1 is MNHEY and CDR2 SMNVEV (reference sequence). CDR3 sequence (DNA): TGTGCCACCCAGGGCCGGGGAAGGGGTATCACTGAAGCTTTCTTT. Translation gives CATQGRGRGITEAFF.